This TCR beta chain originates from a study of breast tumors, draining lymph nodes, adjacent tissues. Study conclusions and caveats: Data only fit, rather than demonstrated, lymph node origin of most tumor T cells. Compared with lymph nodes, tumors were less diverse; compared with nontumor tissue, more. Data fit most tumor T cells coming from lymph node, expanding in tumor.

With regard to this clonotype: Its antigen is still unknown.

Germline loops: CDR1 LNHNV, CDR2 YYDKDF (reference sequence). With V trimmed by 3 bases and J by 9 bases, 4 bases remained unmatched. The CDR3 is made up of 14 amino acids. TCRdb re-called the multiplex PCR reads with MiXCR, one entry per CDR3 protein. The table records approximately 13,000 distinct CDR3 sequences, around 70% of them present only once. The J gene is TRBJ2-1, the V gene TRBV15, with 11 bases fitting TRBD1. The sample taken for sequencing was tumor-adjacent breast tissue. This TCR was sampled from a female donor with breast cancer. Some clones in this sample may be carry-over from other donors' samples. The CDR3 region has the DNA TGTGCCACCAGCAGGGGACAGGGGGGCCGTGAGCAGTTCTTC. Amino acids: CATSRGQGGREQFF.